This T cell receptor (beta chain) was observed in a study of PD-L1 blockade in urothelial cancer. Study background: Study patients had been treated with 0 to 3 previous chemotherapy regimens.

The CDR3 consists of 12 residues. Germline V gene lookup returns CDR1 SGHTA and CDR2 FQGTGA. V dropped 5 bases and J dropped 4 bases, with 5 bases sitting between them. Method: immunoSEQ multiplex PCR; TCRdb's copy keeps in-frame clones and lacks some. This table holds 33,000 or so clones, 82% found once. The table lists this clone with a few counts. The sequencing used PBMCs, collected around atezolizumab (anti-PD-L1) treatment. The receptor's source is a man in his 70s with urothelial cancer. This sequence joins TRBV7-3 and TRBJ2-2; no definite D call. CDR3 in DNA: TGTGCCAGCAGCGCGCTCACCGGGGAGCTGTTTTTT. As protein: CASSALTGELFF.